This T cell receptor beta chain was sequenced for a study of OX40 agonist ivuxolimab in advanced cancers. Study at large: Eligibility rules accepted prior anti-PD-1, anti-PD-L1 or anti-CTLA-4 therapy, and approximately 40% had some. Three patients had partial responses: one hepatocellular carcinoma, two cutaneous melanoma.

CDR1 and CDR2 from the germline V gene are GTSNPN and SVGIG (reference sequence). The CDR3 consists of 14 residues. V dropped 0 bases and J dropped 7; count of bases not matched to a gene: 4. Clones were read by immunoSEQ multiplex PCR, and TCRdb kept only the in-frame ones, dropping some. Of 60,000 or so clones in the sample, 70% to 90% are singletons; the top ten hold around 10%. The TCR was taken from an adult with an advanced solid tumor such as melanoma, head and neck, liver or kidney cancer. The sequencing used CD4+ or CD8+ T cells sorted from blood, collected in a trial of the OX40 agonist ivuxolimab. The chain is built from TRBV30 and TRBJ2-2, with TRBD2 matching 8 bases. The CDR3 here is CAWSVAGVGGELFF. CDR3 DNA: TGTGCCTGGAGTGTAGCGGGAGTAGGCGGGGAGCTGTTTTTT.